This TCR beta chain was captured in a study of CD8 T cells in ankylosing spondylitis. This clonotype was detected many times. TCRdb reanalysed the 5' RACE reads using MiXCR and keeps one entry per CDR3 protein. The sample holds more than 150,000 distinct CDR3 sequences, about 18% seen once. The V segment lost 2 bases and the J segment 0 bases; nucleotides outside the gene matches: 3. CDR3 length: 16 residues. Per germline, CDR1 SGHVS and CDR2 FNYEAQ. The chain is built from TRBV7-6 and TRBJ2-1, with 8 nucleotides matching TRBD1. This TCR came from a male donor aged 10 to 35 with ankylosing spondylitis or in good health (not recorded which). The material sequenced was blood, either unsorted or a sorted T cell fraction (not recorded which). The CDR3: CASSLLQGGSYNEQFF. CDR3 nucleotides: TGTGCCAGCAGCTTACTACAGGGGGGCTCCTACAATGAGCAGTTCTTC.